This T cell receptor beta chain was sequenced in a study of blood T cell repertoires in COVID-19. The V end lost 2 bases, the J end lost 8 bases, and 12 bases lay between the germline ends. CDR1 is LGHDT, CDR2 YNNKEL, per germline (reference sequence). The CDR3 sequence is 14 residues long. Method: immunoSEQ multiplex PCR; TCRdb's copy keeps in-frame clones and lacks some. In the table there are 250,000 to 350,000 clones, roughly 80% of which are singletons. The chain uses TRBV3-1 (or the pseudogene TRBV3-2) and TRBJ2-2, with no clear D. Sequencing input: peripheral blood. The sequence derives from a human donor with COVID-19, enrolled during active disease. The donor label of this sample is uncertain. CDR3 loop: CASSQSQVRGELFF. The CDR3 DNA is TGTGCCAGCAGCCAATCCCAGGTTAGAGGGGAGCTGTTTTTT.